Here is one T cell receptor beta chain with its context. The clone's antigen remains unknown. Base-call qualities are not available, and no considerably larger clone is one nucleotide away. The record originates from a study of cytomegalovirus exposure and HLA in healthy donors listed by TCRdb under 2017. Looking at the study overall: In an earlier analysis of approximately 500 of the donors, 276 Gb of sequence data and some 100 million unique TCR beta sequences from approximately 180 million T cells were reported. Of the approximately 400 genotyped donors, roughly 85% fell in the genetic ancestry cluster associated with self-reported Caucasian donors. HLA typing covered class I and class II loci at four-digit resolution. Using immunosequencing, the study profiled T cell repertoires from 666 subjects and related those repertoires to cytomegalovirus serostatus. Among almost 400 genotyped donors of the cohort, an average of roughly 240,000 unique TCR beta nucleotide sequences were sequenced per donor, around 18% of them non-productive. A later analysis re-examined previously published TCR beta repertoires from more than 650 donors and added high-resolution HLA genotyping to investigate patterns of TCR occurrence. Typing coverage varied by locus: roughly 629-640 donors for A, B, C, DRB1 and DQB1; 500 to 550 for DQA1; around 570 for DPA1; 400 to 480 for DPB1. An early release that covered approximately 600 HLA-typed donors contained approximately 300 gigabases of sequencing data and tens of millions of unique TCR sequences. In the later analysis, no new phenotypic data were used to find candidate immune exposures; instead, reliance was placed on TCR beta sequences and their occurrence across donors. A later genetic analysis used genome-wide SNP genotypes for 398 of the 666 donors, treating that subset as a discovery cohort. Donor age, sex, ethnicity and CMV serostatus were compiled together with the repertoire data. Besides the first cohort of around 670 subjects, a separate validation cohort made up of 120 different subjects was used. Five DR-DQ haplotypes were handled as single units for association and clustering because linkage in the cohort was strong. The study aimed to test whether signatures of past pathogen exposure could be identified by cataloging public T cell receptors. An earlier analysis of some 600 of the donors applied high-throughput TCR beta sequencing to assess whether each TCR beta V gene segment acted as functional or pseudogenic. All discovery cohort repertoires had been generated on a single sequencing platform. The study combined high-throughput TCR immunosequencing, statistical association of individual TCRs with disease status, and machine learning to predict cytomegalovirus infection status. Findings and caveats that apply to the study as a whole: A later analysis associated 15,000 to 20,000 TCR beta sequences with specific HLA alleles at a false discovery rate of 0.05. A later genetic analysis associated a missense DCLRE1C variant with V-gene and J-gene trimming of TCR beta chains, and an independent cohort replicated the association. Linkage disequilibrium might explain the correlated functional status among segregating V segments, but an unknown experimental factor could not be ruled out. Sequencing depth was assumed to be roughly uniform across donors in the presence/absence analyses, though that assumption may not hold. The earlier analysis of approximately 560 of the donors excluded roughly 16 rarely observed V segments, including chromosome 9 orphons, because counts were too low. A later genetic analysis reported fewer N-insertions in productive TCRs among donors in an Asian-associated ancestry cluster than the roughly 620-donor mean. An earlier analysis of approximately 530 of the donors showed that most TCR beta V segments appeared in productive rearrangements either about 90% or about 30% of the time, which broadly matched IMGT annotations. In a later analysis, several top co-occurrence clusters were reported to appear linked to parvovirus B19, influenza, CMV and Epstein-Barr virus. A further reported finding was that TCR beta sequences accurately predicted the HLA-A and HLA-B alleles for most subjects in the first cohort. In vitro tests confirmed that a few of the cytomegalovirus-associated TCR beta chains recognize cytomegalovirus antigens. A later analysis found that TCR association rates varied across HLA loci, with DRB1 alleles showing the most associated TCRs and HLA-C alleles the fewest. It was suggested by the authors that the approach could potentially be generalized to other disease states and immunological phenotypes. A total of some 180 TCR beta chains were listed by the study as associated with cytomegalovirus. According to a later analysis, most CMV-associated TCR beta chains appeared to be HLA-restricted, and the HLA associations seemed to be driven largely by CMV exposure. Some IMGT-functional V segments, including TRBV6-2 and TRBV6-3, could not be distinguished by the 87-base-pair reads and were therefore excluded. A later analysis found that HLA-associated TCR beta chains were more clonally expanded and had lower generation probabilities than equally common non-associated chains. The sequencing pipeline was judged likely to have produced a cluster of highly shared sequence variants as a technical artifact. Most TCR sequences were seen in very few donors, while some public TCRs were found in many individuals. Cytomegalovirus status was reported to be diagnosed by the classifier with high specificity and sensitivity in both the original and validation cohorts. This cohort had only TCR beta chains sequenced, and the lack of alpha or paired-chain data limited which features could be detected. The only immune exposure information available for the cohort was CMV serostatus. Because HLA typing was missing for some donors at each locus, association tests included only the typed subset. Strong co-occurrence of HLA alleles, especially DR and DQ, made assigning TCR associations to individual alleles difficult.

The cohort was made up of 500 to 800 healthy bone marrow donors. At the time of sampling, every cohort member was nominally healthy, though immune exposures that went unrecorded were likely present. The donor was CMV seropositive and was included in the group of 270 or so seropositive cohort members. Every donor gave a peripheral blood sample, and the peripheral blood mononuclear cells from that sample were used for TCR beta sequencing. Genomic DNA was extracted from the blood cell samples with the Qiagen DNeasy Blood Extraction Kit. Reading the germline V gene gives CDR1 KGHSH and CDR2 LQKENI. The V and J ends are trimmed by 2 bases and 1 base, leaving 12 bases between them. The CDR3 contains 15 residues, cysteine and phenylalanine counted. Only the CDR3 DNA is retained, 45 bases long and in frame from the first base. The library was made by the immunoSEQ multiplex PCR assay. For the multiplex PCR, a mixture combining 60 forward primers for TCR Vbeta segments and 13 reverse primers for TCR Jbeta segments was used. The CDR3 region of rearranged TCR beta genes was amplified from genomic DNA by a multiplex PCR assay. Amplified TCR beta libraries were sequenced as 87-base-pair reads on the Illumina HiSeq System. The paper's data handling went like this. A later analysis tallied some 79 million unique TCR beta chains across the 600 to 700 repertoires, and around 12 million of those chains were shared by two or more donors. To remove PCR and sequencing errors, raw reads were error-corrected and collapsed into unique sequences using a nearest-neighbor algorithm that merged closely related sequences. To assign V, D and J gene segments, CDR3 sequences were aligned to IMGT reference sequences. Each retained sequence needed at least a six-nucleotide match to both a V gene segment and a J gene segment. A rearrangement was called productive if the CDR3 had no stop codons and remained in frame with V and J, and every other rearrangement was called non-productive. CDR3 was defined according to IMGT convention as the region running from the second conserved V-encoded cysteine to the conserved J-encoded phenylalanine. The earlier analysis of some 550 of the donors excluded any sequence lacking an unambiguous match to a single V gene segment. An earlier analysis of several hundred of the donors called V segments functional above 56.7% productive rearrangements and segregating when the between-donor standard deviation exceeded 5%. To diagnose cytomegalovirus status from the catalog of TCR beta chain sequences, a statistical classification framework was built. V and J gene assignment, in a later analysis, came from comparing TCR nucleotide sequences with IMGT/GENE-DB human TR gene sequences. A later analysis assigned CDR3 sequences and most-parsimonious VDJ recombination scenarios with the TCRdist pipeline. In a later analysis, each TCR beta chain was defined by its CDR3 amino acid sequence together with its V-gene family, and reads lacking a unique V-gene family were excluded. In a later analysis, 450 to 600 highly shared, low-generation-probability nucleotide sequences were removed to address suspected cross-contamination and a sequencing artifact. In a later analysis, a clonal expansion index for each public chain was calculated from normalized within-repertoire ranks of inferred template counts. Generation probabilities in a later analysis came from a VDJ recombination model fitted to out-of-frame rearrangements, and those results were checked against IGoR. A later analysis scored TCR-TCR, TCR-HLA and TCR-CMV co-occurrence with hypergeometric tests, applying a repertoire-size bias correction to TCR pairs. False discovery rates were estimated in a later analysis by permuting HLA or CMV assignments 20 times. In a later analysis, co-occurring TCRs were grouped using DBSCAN, and TCRdist sequence similarity was added for clustering within HLA-allele-positive subsets. For co-occurrence clustering, repertoires with fewer than 30,000 or more than 120,000 public chains were excluded, along with five repertoires with anomalous nucleotide sharing. The immuneACCESS repertoire file appears here via TCRdb, limited to in-frame rearrangements. These files lack a portion of the clones; in checked studies, under half of the deficit traces to unresolved V genes, and the cause of the others is not known. V, J and clone size are those of that table, while D and trimming were read from the DNA. The sample has some 150,000 clones on record, around 82% of them singletons. The top ten hold roughly 10% of the sample.

The receptor's source is a man in his fifties or sixties in good health and CMV-seropositive. What was sequenced was PBMCs. This receptor chain uses TRBV18 and TRBJ2-7; the D gene is possibly TRBD1, with 6 bases matching. The CDR3 corresponds to CASSPNIDRSYEQYF. The DNA reads TGTGCCAGCTCACCAAACATCGACAGGTCCTACGAGCAGTACTTC.